This entry concerns a single TCR beta chain. What antigen it recognizes has not been identified. Per-base qualities were not stored, and no clone one base away is much larger. Inclusive of the bounding cysteine and phenylalanine, the CDR3 is 15 residues long. Only the CDR3 region is kept as DNA, spanning 45 bases read in frame from base 1. The V end gives up 4 bases and the J end 3 bases, leaving 4 bases in the junction not matched to a gene. Looking up the germline V gene yields CDR1 SGDLS and CDR2 YYNGEE. The sample comes from a study of shared clonotypes between healthy human individuals (dated by TCRdb to 2019 to 2021). About the investigation overall: Three men and two women, aged 18 to 49 years, made up the cohort. For each donor, CD4 naive and CD4 memory were each given three plates, CD8 naive was given two plates, and CD8 memory was given one plate. To estimate repertoire size and how much clonotypes are shared between individuals, the study performed deep sequencing of blood TCR repertoires from a few healthy adults. Different laboratories and diverse techniques were used to prepare libraries and sequence TCR repertoires, to increase sequencing depth and limit assay-specific biases. Per donor, leukapheresis produced somewhere between about 0.94 and 9 billion PBMCs.

TCR CDR3 regions were amplified from genomic DNA by multiplex PCR using the deep immunoSEQ assay. Extracted genomic DNA from each cell subset was spread evenly across all wells of several immunoSEQ 96-well plates, with each plate serving as a replicate. For sorted subsets, about 200 ng genomic DNA, equal to tens of thousands of T cell genomes, was loaded into each replicate PCR. Purified libraries were measured with a Qubit 3.0 fluorometer, size-checked on a Bioanalyzer 2100, and measured again with the KAPA Library Quantification kit. Every immunoSEQ 96-well plate was sequenced on a separate single-read 150-cycle Illumina NextSeq 550 flow cell. On the authors' methods: Because only junctional sequences without quality scores were contained in the immunoSEQ output, filtering matching that applied to full-length reads could not be performed. To assign V/J genes and CDR3, sequences were annotated using PyIR, a Python wrapper for IgBLAST v1.9, with IMGT germline references. Any read was removed if the V/J assignment was weak (E-value above 1e-6), the CDR3 was missing, or the read contained stop codons, out-of-frame junctions, or ambiguous translated residues. V3J clonotypes were defined as sequences sharing an identical inferred V gene, J gene, and CDR3 amino acid sequence. To compute the percentage overlap between repertoires, the number of shared unique clonotypes was divided by the size of the smaller repertoire. Three approaches were used to assess repertoire richness: RTK rarefaction, the Chao1 estimator, and Recon v2.1 estimates of unobserved clonotypes. Generation probabilities were computed with OLGA for all TCRbeta clonotypes obtained by the gDNA method from several donors. This immuneACCESS table, as held by TCRdb, lists in-frame sequences with V and J called but not all clones. Of the missing ones, under half trace to an unresolved V gene in checked studies; the others have no known cause. V, J and clone size were drawn from that table, and D and trimming were deduced from the DNA. The sample records about 2.2 million clones, around 95% of which are singletons. More than 1.5% of the sample belongs to the ten largest clones.

What the authors observed across the whole study: Based on pairwise subsampling, the degree of clonotype sharing among donors was expected to be affected by sequencing depth. Sampling was limited to blood, and TCR repertoires in tissue likely differ from TCR repertoires in blood. Clonotypes shared by all four sorted-subset donors showed higher generation probabilities than non-shared clonotypes. Estimated clonotype richness was generally larger for naive than for memory subsets. Across a handful of donors, about 4.5% of naive CD4, approximately 3.6% of naive CD8, 2.3% of memory CD4, and approximately 0.4% of memory CD8 clonotypes were shared. Because the study included a small number of donors, the genetic and exposure-history diversity represented was limited. Incomplete sequencing was indicated by rarefaction of sorted-subset datasets, despite the large sequencing depth.

CD8 naive samples were CD45RO-negative cells positively selected for CCR7, giving a CD45RA+CCR7+ population that excluded TemRA cells. Donors were healthy HIV-negative adults with no recently reported acute infections or vaccinations. Every donor was a Caucasian adult living in Nashville, Tennessee, USA. After blood collection by leukapheresis, PBMCs were isolated using Ficoll-Histopaque density gradient centrifugation and then cryopreserved in the vapor phase of liquid nitrogen. Analytical flow cytometry was used to check the purity and quantity of every magnetically sorted T cell population. Genomic DNA was isolated from every sorted fraction and measured by UV absorbance on a Nanodrop 2000c.

This receptor was taken from a man younger than 30 in good health. Some clones in this sample may be carry-over from other donors' samples. The chain was built from TRBV9 and TRBJ2-1; 10 central nucleotides agree with TRBD2. Sequenced sample: naive CD8+ T cells from PBMCs. According to the study, the label for this sample's cell subset or site signals: CD45RA+CCR7+. The CDR3: CASSPGTSDYNEQFF. The bases read TGTGCCAGCAGCCCAGGGACTAGCGACTACAATGAGCAGTTCTTC.